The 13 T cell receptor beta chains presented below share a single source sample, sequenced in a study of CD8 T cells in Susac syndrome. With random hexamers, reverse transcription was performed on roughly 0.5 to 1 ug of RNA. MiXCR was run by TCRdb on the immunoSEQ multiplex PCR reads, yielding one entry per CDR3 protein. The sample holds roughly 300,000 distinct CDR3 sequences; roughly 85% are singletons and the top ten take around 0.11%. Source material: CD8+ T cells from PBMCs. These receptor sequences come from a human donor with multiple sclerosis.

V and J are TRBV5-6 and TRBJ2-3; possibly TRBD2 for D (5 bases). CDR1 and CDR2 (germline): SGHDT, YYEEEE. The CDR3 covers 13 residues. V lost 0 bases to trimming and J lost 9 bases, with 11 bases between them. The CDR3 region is CASSLGNGVTQYF. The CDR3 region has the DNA TGTGCCAGCAGCTTGGGGAACGGGGTGACGCAGTATTTT.

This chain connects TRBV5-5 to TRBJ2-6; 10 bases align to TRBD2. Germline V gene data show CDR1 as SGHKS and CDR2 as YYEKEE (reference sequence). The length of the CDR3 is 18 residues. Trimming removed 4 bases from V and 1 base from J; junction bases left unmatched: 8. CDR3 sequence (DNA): TGTGCCAGCAGCCTATGGGCTAGCGGGAGATCTGGGGCCAACGTCCTGACTTTC. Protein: CASSLWASGRSGANVLTF.

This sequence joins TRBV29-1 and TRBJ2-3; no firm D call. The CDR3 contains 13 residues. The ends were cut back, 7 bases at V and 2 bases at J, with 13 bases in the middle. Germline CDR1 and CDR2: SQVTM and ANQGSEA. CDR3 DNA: TGCAGCGGTCATTGGAGAGCCACAGATACGCAGTATTTT. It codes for CSGHWRATDTQYF.

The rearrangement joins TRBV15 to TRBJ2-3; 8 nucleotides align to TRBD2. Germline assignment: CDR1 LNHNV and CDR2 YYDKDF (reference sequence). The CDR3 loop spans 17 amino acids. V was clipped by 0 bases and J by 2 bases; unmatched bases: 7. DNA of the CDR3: TGTGCCACCAGCAGAGATTGGCTAGCGGGCACCACAGATACGCAGTATTTT. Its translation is CATSRDWLAGTTDTQYF. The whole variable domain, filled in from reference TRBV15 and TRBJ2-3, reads DAMVIQNPRYQVTQFGKPVTLSCSQTLNHNVMYWYQQKSSQAPKLLFHYYDKDFNNEADTPDNFQSRRPNTSFCFLDIRSPGLGDTAMYLCATSRDWLAGTTDTQYFGPGTRLTVL.

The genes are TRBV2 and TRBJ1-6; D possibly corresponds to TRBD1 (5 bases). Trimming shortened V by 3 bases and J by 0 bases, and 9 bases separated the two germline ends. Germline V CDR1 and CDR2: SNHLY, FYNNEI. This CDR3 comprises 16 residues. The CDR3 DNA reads TGTGCCAGCAGTGAGGCAGGGCGCTCCTATAATTCACCCCTCCACTTT. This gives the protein CASSEAGRSYNSPLHF. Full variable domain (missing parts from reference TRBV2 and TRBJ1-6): EPEVTQTPSHQVTQMGQEVILRCVPISNHLYFYWYRQILGQKVEFLVSFYNNEISEKSEIFDDQFSVERPDGSNFTLKIRSTKLEDSAMYFCASSEAGRSYNSPLHFGNGTRLTVT.

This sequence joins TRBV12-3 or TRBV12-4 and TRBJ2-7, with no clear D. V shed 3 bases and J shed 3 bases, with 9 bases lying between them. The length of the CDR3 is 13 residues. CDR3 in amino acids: CASSFGVHYEQYF. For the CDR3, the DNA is TGTGCCAGCAGTTTTGGCGTTCACTACGAGCAGTACTTC.

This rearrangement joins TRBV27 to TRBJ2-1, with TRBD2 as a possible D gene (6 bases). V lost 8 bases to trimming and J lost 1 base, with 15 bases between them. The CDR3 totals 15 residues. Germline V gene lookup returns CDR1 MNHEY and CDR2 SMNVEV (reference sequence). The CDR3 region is CASQYSGSSYNEQFF. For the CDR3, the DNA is TGTGCCAGCCAATATAGCGGTTCATCCTACAATGAGCAGTTCTTC.

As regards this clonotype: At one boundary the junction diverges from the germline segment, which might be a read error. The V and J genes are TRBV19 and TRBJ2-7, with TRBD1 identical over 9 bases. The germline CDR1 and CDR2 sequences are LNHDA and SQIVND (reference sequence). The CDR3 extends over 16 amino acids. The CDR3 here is CACSIGTGKNSYEQYF. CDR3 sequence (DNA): TGTGCCTGTAGTATAGGGACAGGGAAGAACTCCTACGAGCAGTACTTC.

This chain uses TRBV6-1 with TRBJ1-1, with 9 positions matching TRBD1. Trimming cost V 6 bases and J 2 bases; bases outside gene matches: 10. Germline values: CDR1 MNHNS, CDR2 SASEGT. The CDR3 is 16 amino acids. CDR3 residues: CASSLVGQGLNTEAFF. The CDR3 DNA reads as TGTGCCAGCAGCCTCGTCGGACAGGGGCTTAACACTGAAGCTTTCTTT.

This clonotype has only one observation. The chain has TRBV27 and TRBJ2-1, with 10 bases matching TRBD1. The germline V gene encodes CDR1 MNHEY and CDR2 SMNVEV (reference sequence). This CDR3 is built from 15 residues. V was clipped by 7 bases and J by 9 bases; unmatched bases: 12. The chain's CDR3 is CASIDGTGVLSEQFF. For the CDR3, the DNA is TGTGCCAGCATCGACGGGACAGGGGTATTGAGTGAGCAGTTCTTC.

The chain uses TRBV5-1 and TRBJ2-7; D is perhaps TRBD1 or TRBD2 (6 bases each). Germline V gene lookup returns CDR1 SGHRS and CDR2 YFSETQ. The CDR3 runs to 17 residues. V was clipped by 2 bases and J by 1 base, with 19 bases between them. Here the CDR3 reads CASSFEVRRGESYEQYF. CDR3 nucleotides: TGCGCCAGCAGCTTCGAGGTTCGGAGGGGGGAGTCCTACGAGCAGTACTTC. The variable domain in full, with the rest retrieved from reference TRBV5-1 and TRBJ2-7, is KAGVTQTPRYLIKTRGQQVTLSCSPISGHRSVSWYQQTPGQGLQFLFEYFSETQRNKGNFPGRFSGRQFSNSRSEMNVSTLELGDSALYLCASSFEVRRGESYEQYFGPGTRLTVT.

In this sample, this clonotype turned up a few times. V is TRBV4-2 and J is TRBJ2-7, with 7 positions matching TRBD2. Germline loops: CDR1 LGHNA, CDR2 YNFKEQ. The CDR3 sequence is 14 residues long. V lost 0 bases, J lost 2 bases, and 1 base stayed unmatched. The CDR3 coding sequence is TGTGCCAGCAGCCAAGAAGGACTAGCCTACGAGCAGTACTTC. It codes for CASSQEGLAYEQYF.

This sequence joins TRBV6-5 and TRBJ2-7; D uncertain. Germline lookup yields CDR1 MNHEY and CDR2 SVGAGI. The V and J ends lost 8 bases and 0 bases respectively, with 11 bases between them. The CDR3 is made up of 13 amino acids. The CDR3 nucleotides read TGTGCCAGCTCGACTCCGAGCTCCTACGAGCAGTACTTC. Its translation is CASSTPSSYEQYF.